The T cell receptor (beta chain) under discussion was sequenced for a study of cytomegalovirus exposure and HLA in healthy donors. General observations from the study: According to a later analysis, TCR clusters from the first cohort tended to co-occur in the 120 or so validation repertoires.

As for this clone: Its antigen is as yet unknown.

This table comes from immunoSEQ multiplex PCR, and its TCRdb copy is limited to in-frame clones, with some not included. The table has around 86,000 clones, over 85% seen once. CDR1 SQVTM and CDR2 ANQGSEA come from the germline V gene. The V end lost 7 bases, the J end lost 2 bases, and 21 bases lay between the germline ends. The CDR3 is 15 amino acids. The chain recombines TRBV29-1 with TRBJ2-7, with TRBD2 as a possible D gene (6 bases). The sequence was obtained from a woman in her 30s in good health and CMV-seropositive. Sequencing input: PBMCs. The CDR3 DNA reads TGCAGCGCGGGGGTTCCGGGGTCGGGAACCTACGAGCAGTACTTC. This codes for CSAGVPGSGTYEQYF.